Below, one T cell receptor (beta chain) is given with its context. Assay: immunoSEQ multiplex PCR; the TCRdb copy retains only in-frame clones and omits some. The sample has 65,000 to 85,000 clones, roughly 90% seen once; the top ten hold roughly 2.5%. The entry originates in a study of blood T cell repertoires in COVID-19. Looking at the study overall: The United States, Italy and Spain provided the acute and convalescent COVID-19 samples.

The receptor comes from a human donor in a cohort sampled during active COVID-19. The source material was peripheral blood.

CDR3 bases: TGCGCCAGCAGACGCGCCCTGCAGGGGGCCTACAATGAGCAGTTCTTC. It translates to CASRRALQGAYNEQFF. V and J are TRBV5-1 and TRBJ2-1; 7 bases match TRBD1. V dropped 5 bases and J dropped 2; count of bases not matched to a gene: 10. This CDR3 contains 16 residues. Germline V gives CDR1 SGHRS, CDR2 YFSETQ.